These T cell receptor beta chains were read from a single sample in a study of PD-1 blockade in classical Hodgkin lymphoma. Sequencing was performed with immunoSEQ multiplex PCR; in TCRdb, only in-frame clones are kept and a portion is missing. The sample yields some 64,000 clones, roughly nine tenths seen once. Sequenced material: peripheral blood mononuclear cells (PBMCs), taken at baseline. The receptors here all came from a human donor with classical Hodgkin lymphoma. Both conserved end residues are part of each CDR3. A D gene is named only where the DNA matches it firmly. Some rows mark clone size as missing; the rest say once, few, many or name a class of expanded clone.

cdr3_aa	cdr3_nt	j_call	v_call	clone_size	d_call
CASSQDLQGTGYTF	TGTGCCAGCAGCCAAGATTTACAGGGTACTGGCTACACCTTC	TRBJ1-2	TRBV14	few	NA
CASSFGQRGLAGYTF	TGTGCCAGCAGCTTTGGTCAGAGAGGGCTCGCTGGCTACACCTTC	TRBJ1-2	TRBV11-2	NA	NA
CASSPNGAGSSYEQYF	TGTGCCAGTAGCCCCAACGGGGCGGGGAGTTCCTACGAGCAGTACTTC	TRBJ2-7	TRBV19	NA	NA
CASSLYGTTSYEQYF	TGTGCCAGCAGCTTATACGGGACAACCTCCTACGAGCAGTACTTC	TRBJ2-7	TRBV7-2	NA	NA
CASSESRRTEETQYF	TGTGCCAGCTCTGAATCCAGGAGGACCGAGGAGACCCAGTACTTC	TRBJ2-5	TRBV6-1	NA	NA
CATNNLGTGARTQHF	TGTGCCACTAATAACCTCGGGACAGGCGCCCGGACCCAGCATTTT	TRBJ1-5	TRBV19	NA	TRBD1
CASSLWLVAPDREHGYTF	TGTGCCAGCAGTTTATGGTTGGTTGCCCCTGACAGGGAGCATGGCTACACCTTC	TRBJ1-2	TRBV28	NA	TRBD1
CATSRGGGGDNQPQHF	TGTGCCACCAGCAGAGGCGGAGGGGGCGACAATCAGCCCCAGCATTTT	TRBJ1-5	TRBV15	NA	TRBD1
CASKWGLSSSDTQYF	TGTGCCAGCAAATGGGGCCTCTCGTCGTCAGATACGCAGTATTTT	TRBJ2-3	TRBV27	few	NA
CASSRWTEYQETQYF	TGTGCCAGCAGCCGATGGACCGAGTACCAAGAGACCCAGTACTTC	TRBJ2-5	TRBV14	NA	NA
CASSFAGSYGYTF	TGTGCCAGCAGCTTTGCAGGATCCTATGGCTACACCTTC	TRBJ1-2	TRBV11-2	NA	NA
CASSPLASPYEQYF	TGTGCCAGCTCACCCCTAGCGTCTCCCTACGAGCAGTACTTC	TRBJ2-7	TRBV18	few	NA
CASSPGSYEQYF	TGTGCCAGCTCCCCAGGGTCCTACGAGCAGTACTTC	TRBJ2-7	TRBV27	NA	NA
CASSLGTSGRTDTQYF	TGTGCCAGCTCCCTCGGTACTAGCGGGCGAACGGATACGCAGTATTTT	TRBJ2-3	TRBV18	NA	TRBD2
CASSFNGDPTDTQYF	TGTGCCAGCAGCTTCAACGGGGACCCCACAGATACGCAGTATTTT	TRBJ2-3	TRBV13	NA	NA
CASRLAGGSYNEQFF	TGTGCCAGCAGACTAGCGGGGGGCTCCTACAATGAGCAGTTCTTC	TRBJ2-1	TRBV25-1	NA	TRBD2